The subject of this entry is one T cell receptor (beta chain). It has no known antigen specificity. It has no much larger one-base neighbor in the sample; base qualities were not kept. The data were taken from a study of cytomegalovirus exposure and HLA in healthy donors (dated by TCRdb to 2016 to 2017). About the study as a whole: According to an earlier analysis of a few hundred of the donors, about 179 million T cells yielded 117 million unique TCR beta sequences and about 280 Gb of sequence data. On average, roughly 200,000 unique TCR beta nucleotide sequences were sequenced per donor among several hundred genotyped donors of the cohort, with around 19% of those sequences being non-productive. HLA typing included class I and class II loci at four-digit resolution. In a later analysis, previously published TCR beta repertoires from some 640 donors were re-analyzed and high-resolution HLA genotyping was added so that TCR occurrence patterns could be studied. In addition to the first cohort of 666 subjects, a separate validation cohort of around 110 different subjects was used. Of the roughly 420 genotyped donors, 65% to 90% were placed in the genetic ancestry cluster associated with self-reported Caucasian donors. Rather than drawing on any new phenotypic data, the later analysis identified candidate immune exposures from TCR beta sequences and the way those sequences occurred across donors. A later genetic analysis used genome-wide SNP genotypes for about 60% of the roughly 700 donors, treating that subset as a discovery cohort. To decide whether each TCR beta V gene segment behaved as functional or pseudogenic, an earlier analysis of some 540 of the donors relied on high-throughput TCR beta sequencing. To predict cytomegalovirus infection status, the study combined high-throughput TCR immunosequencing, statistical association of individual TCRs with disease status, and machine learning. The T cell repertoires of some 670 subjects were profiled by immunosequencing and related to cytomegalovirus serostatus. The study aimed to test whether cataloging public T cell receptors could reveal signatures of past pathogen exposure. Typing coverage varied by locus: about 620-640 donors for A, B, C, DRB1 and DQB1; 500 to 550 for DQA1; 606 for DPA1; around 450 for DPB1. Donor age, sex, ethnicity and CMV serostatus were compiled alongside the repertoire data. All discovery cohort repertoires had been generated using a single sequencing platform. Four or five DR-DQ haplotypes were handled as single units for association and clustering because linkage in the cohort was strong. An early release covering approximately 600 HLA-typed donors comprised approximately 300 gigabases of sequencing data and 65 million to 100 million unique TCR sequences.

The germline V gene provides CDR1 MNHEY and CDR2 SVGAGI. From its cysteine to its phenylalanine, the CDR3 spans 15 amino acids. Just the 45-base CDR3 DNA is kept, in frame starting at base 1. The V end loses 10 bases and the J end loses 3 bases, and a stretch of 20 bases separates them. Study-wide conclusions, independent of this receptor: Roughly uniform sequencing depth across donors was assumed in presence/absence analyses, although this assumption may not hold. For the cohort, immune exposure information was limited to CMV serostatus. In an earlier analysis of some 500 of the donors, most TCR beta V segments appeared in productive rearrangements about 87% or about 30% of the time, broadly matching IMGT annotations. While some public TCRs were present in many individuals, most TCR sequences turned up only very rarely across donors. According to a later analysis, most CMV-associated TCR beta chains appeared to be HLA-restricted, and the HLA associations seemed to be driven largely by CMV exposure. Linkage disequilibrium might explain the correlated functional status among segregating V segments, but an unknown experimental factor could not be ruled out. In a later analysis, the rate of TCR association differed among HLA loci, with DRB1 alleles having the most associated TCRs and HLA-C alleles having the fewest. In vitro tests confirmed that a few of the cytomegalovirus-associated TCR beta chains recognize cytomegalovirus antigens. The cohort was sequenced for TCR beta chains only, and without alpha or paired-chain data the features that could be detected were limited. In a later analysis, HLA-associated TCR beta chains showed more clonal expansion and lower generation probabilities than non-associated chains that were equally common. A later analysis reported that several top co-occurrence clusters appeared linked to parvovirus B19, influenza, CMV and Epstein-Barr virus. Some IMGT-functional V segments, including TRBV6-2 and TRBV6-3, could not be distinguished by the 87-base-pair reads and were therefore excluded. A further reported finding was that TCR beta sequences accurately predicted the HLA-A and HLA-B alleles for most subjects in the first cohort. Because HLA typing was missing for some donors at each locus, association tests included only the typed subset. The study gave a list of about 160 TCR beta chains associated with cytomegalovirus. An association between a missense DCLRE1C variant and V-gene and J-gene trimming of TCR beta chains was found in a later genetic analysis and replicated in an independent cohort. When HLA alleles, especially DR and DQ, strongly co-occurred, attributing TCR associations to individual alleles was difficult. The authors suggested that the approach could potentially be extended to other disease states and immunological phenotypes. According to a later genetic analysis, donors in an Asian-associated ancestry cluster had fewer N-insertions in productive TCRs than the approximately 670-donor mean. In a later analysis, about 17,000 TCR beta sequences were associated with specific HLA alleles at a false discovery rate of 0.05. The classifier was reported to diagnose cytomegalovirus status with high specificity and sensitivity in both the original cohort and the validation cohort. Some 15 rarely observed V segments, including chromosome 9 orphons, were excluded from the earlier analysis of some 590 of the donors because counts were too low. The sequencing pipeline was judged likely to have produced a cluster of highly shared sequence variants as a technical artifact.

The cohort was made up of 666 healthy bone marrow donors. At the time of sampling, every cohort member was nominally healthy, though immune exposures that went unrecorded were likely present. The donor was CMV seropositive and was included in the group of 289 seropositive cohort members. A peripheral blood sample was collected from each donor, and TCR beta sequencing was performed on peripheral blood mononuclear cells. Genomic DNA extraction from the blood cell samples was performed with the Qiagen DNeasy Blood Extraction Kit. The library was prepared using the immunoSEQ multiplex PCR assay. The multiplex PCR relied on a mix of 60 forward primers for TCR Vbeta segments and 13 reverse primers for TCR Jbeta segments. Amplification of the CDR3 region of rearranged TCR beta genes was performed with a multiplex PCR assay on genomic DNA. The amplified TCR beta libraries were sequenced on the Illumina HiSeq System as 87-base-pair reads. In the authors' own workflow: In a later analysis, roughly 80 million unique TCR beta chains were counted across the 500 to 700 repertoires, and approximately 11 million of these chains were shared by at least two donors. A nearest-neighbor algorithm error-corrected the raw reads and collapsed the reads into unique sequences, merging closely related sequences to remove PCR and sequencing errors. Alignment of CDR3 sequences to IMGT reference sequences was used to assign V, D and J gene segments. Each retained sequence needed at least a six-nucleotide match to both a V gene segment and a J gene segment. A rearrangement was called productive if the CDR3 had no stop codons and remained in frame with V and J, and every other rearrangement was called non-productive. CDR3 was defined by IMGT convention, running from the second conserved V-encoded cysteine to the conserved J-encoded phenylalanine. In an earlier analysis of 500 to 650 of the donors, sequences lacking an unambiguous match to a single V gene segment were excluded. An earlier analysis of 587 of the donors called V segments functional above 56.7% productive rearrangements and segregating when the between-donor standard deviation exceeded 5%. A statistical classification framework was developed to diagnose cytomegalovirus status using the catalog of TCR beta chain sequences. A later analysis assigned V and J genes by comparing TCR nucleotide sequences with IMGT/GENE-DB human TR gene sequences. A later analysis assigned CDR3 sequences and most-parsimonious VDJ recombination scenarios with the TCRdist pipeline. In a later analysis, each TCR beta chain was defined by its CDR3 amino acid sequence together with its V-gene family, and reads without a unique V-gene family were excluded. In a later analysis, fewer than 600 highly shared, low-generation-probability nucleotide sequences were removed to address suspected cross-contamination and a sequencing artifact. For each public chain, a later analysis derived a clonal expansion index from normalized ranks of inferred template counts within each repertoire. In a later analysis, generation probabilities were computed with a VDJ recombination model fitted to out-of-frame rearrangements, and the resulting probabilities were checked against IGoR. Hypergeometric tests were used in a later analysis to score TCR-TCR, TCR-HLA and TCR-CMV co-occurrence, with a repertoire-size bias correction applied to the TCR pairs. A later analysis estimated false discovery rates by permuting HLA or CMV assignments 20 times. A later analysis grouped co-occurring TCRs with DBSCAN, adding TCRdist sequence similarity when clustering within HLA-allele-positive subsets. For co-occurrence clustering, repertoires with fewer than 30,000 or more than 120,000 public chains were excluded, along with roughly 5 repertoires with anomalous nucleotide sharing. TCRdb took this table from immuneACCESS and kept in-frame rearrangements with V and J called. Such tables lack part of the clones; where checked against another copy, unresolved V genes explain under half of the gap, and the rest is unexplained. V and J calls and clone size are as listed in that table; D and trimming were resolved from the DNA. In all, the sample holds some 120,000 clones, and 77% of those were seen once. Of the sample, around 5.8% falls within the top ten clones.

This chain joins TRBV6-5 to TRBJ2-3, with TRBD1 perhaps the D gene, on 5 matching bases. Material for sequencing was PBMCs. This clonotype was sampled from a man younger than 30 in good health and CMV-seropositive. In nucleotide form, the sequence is TGTGCCAACTCCAAGCAGGGTTACCCTACAGATACGCAGTATTTT. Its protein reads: CANSKQGYPTDTQYF.